One sample yielded the 5 T cell receptor beta chains listed below, sequenced in a study of blood T cell repertoires in COVID-19. The assay was immunoSEQ multiplex PCR, and TCRdb's table has in-frame clones only and misses some. In the table there are fewer than 250,000 clones, 82% of which are singletons. The specimen was peripheral blood. These TCRs come from a woman in her 70s with acute or convalescent COVID-19.

The chain carries TRBV6-5 and TRBJ1-2; no reliable D call. Looked up from germline, CDR1 is MNHEY and CDR2 is SVGAGI. Trimming removed 1 base at V and 0 bases at J, with 9 bases between. CDR3 size: 15 residues. CDR3 nucleotides: TGTGCCAGCAGTTACTGGTCAAGAGCTAACTATGGCTACACCTTC. As protein: CASSYWSRANYGYTF.

The rearrangement uses TRBV6-1 and TRBJ1-3, with no clear D. CDR1 is MNHNS, CDR2 SASEGT, per germline. V lost 2 bases to trimming and J lost 0 bases, with 14 bases between them. This CDR3 is 17 amino acids long. CDR3 loop: CASSENVEGYSGNTIYF. The CDR3 bases are TGTGCCAGCAGTGAAAATGTTGAGGGCTACTCTGGAAACACCATATATTTT.

The chain links TRBV6-5 to TRBJ2-7; 10 bases fit TRBD1. Germline CDR1 is MNHEY and CDR2 is SVGAGI. After removal of 4 bases from V and 1 base from J, the junction contained 4 bases not matched to a gene. The CDR3 is 15 amino acids. The CDR3 loop is CASSSGQGESYEQYF. For the CDR3, the DNA is TGTGCCAGCAGTTCTGGACAGGGGGAATCCTACGAGCAGTACTTC.

This clone counts as medium-sized. This chain connects TRBV5-1 to TRBJ2-3, with 10 positions matching TRBD1. Germline loops: CDR1 SGHRS, CDR2 YFSETQ. The CDR3 loop spans 17 amino acids. V shed 3 bases, J shed 2 bases, and the junction held 9 bases outside the gene matches. CDR3 sequence: CASSSHTGTGVTDTQYF. In DNA, the CDR3 is TGCGCCAGCAGCTCCCATACCGGGACAGGGGTCACAGATACGCAGTATTTT. Variable domain in full (rest from reference TRBV5-1 and TRBJ2-3): KAGVTQTPRYLIKTRGQQVTLSCSPISGHRSVSWYQQTPGQGLQFLFEYFSETQRNKGNFPGRFSGRQFSNSRSEMNVSTLELGDSALYLCASSSHTGTGVTDTQYFGPGTRLTVL.

CDR3 nucleotide sequence: TGTGCCAGCAGTGGTCCGGGCTCTGGAAACACCATATATTTT. This encodes CASSGPGSGNTIYF. The rearrangement links TRBV28 to TRBJ1-3, with unresolved D. The CDR3 runs to 14 residues. Germline V CDR1 and CDR2: MDHEN, SYDVKM. V was cut by 5 bases and J by 0 bases, with 8 bases left in between.